This T cell receptor beta chain was sequenced during a study of early T cells in non-severe SARS-CoV-2 infection. TCRdb re-called the 5' RACE reads with MiXCR, one entry per CDR3 protein. This table holds 75,000 to 95,000 distinct CDR3 sequences, approximately 17% found once. Germline values: CDR1 DFQATT, CDR2 SNEGSKA (reference sequence). The CDR3 sequence is 14 residues long. V was trimmed by 2 bases and J by 1 base, leaving 11 bases between them. This clonotype came up a few times. The chain employs TRBV20-1 and TRBJ1-1; D is unresolved. This specimen was whole blood, taken at baseline. The source of this sequence is an adult who was a healthcare worker with PCR-confirmed SARS-CoV-2 infection or an uninfected control (not recorded which). The CDR3 DNA is TGCAGTGCTAGATATGGACCCACGAACACTGAAGCTTTCTTT. This translates into CSARYGPTNTEAFF.